These T cell receptor beta chains were read from a single sample in a study of T cells after yellow fever vaccination. In TCRdb, the 5' RACE reads were re-called with MiXCR into one record per CDR3 protein. The data show 200,000 to 300,000 distinct CDR3 sequences, over 10% seen once. Sample: CD4+ T cells sorted from PBMCs, taken 45 days after the yellow fever booster vaccination. The origin of the receptors is a man between 25 and 39 years old who received the YFV17D yellow fever vaccine. CDR3s include the opening cysteine and the closing phenylalanine or tryptophan. A D gene is named only where the DNA matches it firmly. The size of a clone is reported for some rows only, either as once, few or many, or as a class for expanded clones.

cdr3_aa: CASSLGPPWDTQYF
cdr3_nt: TGTGCCAGCAGCTTAGGCCCCCCCTGGGATACGCAGTATTTT
clone_size: few
d_call: -
j_call: TRBJ2-3
v_call: TRBV7-2

cdr3_aa: CSAPSGTQYF
cdr3_nt: TGCAGTGCCCCCTCGGGTACGCAGTATTTT
clone_size: -
d_call: -
j_call: TRBJ2-3
v_call: TRBV20-1

cdr3_aa: CASSRGATLGETQYF
cdr3_nt: TGTGCCAGCAGCAGAGGCGCCACGCTGGGAGAGACCCAGTACTTC
clone_size: -
d_call: -
j_call: TRBJ2-5
v_call: TRBV7-2

cdr3_aa: CASSYSSRVDTGELFF
cdr3_nt: TGTGCCAGCAGTTACTCTAGCAGGGTGGACACCGGGGAGCTGTTTTTT
clone_size: few
d_call: -
j_call: TRBJ2-2
v_call: TRBV6-5

cdr3_aa: CAWSAPLTQYF
cdr3_nt: TGTGCCTGGAGCGCCCCCCTTACGCAGTATTTT
clone_size: -
d_call: -
j_call: TRBJ2-3
v_call: TRBV30

cdr3_aa: CASSYYRVSQPQHF
cdr3_nt: TGCGCCAGCAGCTACTACAGGGTGTCTCAGCCCCAGCATTTT
clone_size: few
d_call: -
j_call: TRBJ1-5
v_call: TRBV5-1

cdr3_aa: CASRAEIIGSYNEQFF
cdr3_nt: TGTGCCAGCAGGGCCGAAATTATCGGCTCCTACAATGAGCAGTTCTTC
clone_size: few
d_call: -
j_call: TRBJ2-1
v_call: TRBV6-1

cdr3_aa: CATSRDGGAGEKLFF
cdr3_nt: TGTGCCACCAGCAGAGATGGGGGGGCGGGTGAAAAACTGTTTTTT
clone_size: few
d_call: -
j_call: TRBJ1-4
v_call: TRBV15

cdr3_aa: CASSLWDGYEQYF
cdr3_nt: TGTGCCAGCAGCTTATGGGATGGCTACGAGCAGTACTTC
clone_size: few
d_call: -
j_call: TRBJ2-7
v_call: TRBV7-3

cdr3_aa: CSARDLLAGDDEQFF
cdr3_nt: TGCAGTGCTAGAGATTTGTTAGCGGGAGACGATGAGCAGTTCTTC
clone_size: few
d_call: TRBD2
j_call: TRBJ2-1
v_call: TRBV20-1

cdr3_aa: CASSRGRDKNTGELFF
cdr3_nt: TGTGCCAGCAGCAGGGGCCGGGACAAGAACACCGGGGAGCTGTTTTTT
clone_size: -
d_call: -
j_call: TRBJ2-2
v_call: TRBV11-2

cdr3_aa: CSARIGQDTRELFF
cdr3_nt: TGCAGTGCTAGAATAGGGCAGGATACCCGGGAGCTGTTTTTT
clone_size: few
d_call: -
j_call: TRBJ2-2
v_call: TRBV20-1

cdr3_aa: CASSNGTSTDTQYF
cdr3_nt: TGCGCCAGCAGCAACGGAACTAGCACAGATACGCAGTATTTT
clone_size: -
d_call: -
j_call: TRBJ2-3
v_call: TRBV5-1

cdr3_aa: CAPGLSRGEQFF
cdr3_nt: TGTGCCCCCGGACTGTCCCGGGGTGAGCAGTTCTTC
clone_size: -
d_call: -
j_call: TRBJ2-1
v_call: TRBV15

cdr3_aa: CSATDPGTSQRVGQYF
cdr3_nt: TGCAGTGCTACCGACCCCGGGACTAGCCAACGGGTGGGGCAGTACTTC
clone_size: -
d_call: TRBD2
j_call: TRBJ2-7
v_call: TRBV20-1

cdr3_aa: CASSYYGIKYGYTF
cdr3_nt: TGTGCCAGCAGTTACTACGGGATTAAGTATGGCTACACCTTC
clone_size: -
d_call: -
j_call: TRBJ1-2
v_call: TRBV6-5

cdr3_aa: CASSSDSLSGYTF
cdr3_nt: TGTGCCAGCAGCTCAGACAGTCTCTCTGGCTACACCTTC
clone_size: few
d_call: -
j_call: TRBJ1-2
v_call: TRBV11-1

cdr3_aa: CASSLKGVGAGELFF
cdr3_nt: TGCGCCAGCAGCCTGAAGGGAGTGGGGGCCGGGGAGCTGTTTTTT
clone_size: -
d_call: -
j_call: TRBJ2-2
v_call: TRBV5-1

cdr3_aa: CASSYSGPNNQPQHF
cdr3_nt: TGTGCCAGCAGTTACTCGGGACCGAACAATCAGCCCCAGCATTTT
clone_size: few
d_call: -
j_call: TRBJ1-5
v_call: TRBV6-5

cdr3_aa: CASSLGPGVGTDTQYF
cdr3_nt: TGTGCCAGCAGCTTAGGGCCCGGGGTTGGCACAGATACGCAGTATTTT
clone_size: few
d_call: -
j_call: TRBJ2-3
v_call: TRBV7-2

cdr3_aa: CASSLAPGGSYNEQFF
cdr3_nt: TGCGCCAGCAGCTTGGCGCCAGGGGGATCTTACAATGAGCAGTTCTTC
clone_size: -
d_call: TRBD1
j_call: TRBJ2-1
v_call: TRBV5-1

cdr3_aa: CSASKQGNNQPQHF
cdr3_nt: TGCAGTGCTAGTAAACAGGGGAACAATCAGCCCCAGCATTTT
clone_size: many
d_call: TRBD1
j_call: TRBJ1-5
v_call: TRBV20-1

cdr3_aa: CASRGWDRSYNEQFF
cdr3_nt: TGTGCCAGCAGAGGATGGGACAGATCTTACAATGAGCAGTTCTTC
clone_size: -
d_call: TRBD1
j_call: TRBJ2-1
v_call: TRBV7-9

cdr3_aa: CASSLITGGTEAFF
cdr3_nt: TGTGCCAGCAGTTTAATTACAGGGGGCACTGAAGCTTTCTTT
clone_size: few
d_call: TRBD1
j_call: TRBJ1-1
v_call: TRBV6-2/TRBV6-3

cdr3_aa: CASSDADQKTQYF
cdr3_nt: TGTGCCAGCAGCGACGCCGACCAGAAGACCCAGTACTTC
clone_size: -
d_call: -
j_call: TRBJ2-5
v_call: TRBV6-6

cdr3_aa: CAIRGQGQETQYF
cdr3_nt: TGTGCCATCAGGGGACAGGGACAAGAGACCCAGTACTTC
clone_size: -
d_call: TRBD1
j_call: TRBJ2-5
v_call: TRBV10-3

cdr3_aa: CASSPGSANYGYTF
cdr3_nt: TGTGCCAGCAGCCCTGGATCCGCGAACTATGGCTACACCTTC
clone_size: few
d_call: -
j_call: TRBJ1-2
v_call: TRBV14

cdr3_aa: CAISDPGETQYF
cdr3_nt: TGTGCCATCAGTGACCCGGGAGAGACCCAGTACTTC
clone_size: few
d_call: -
j_call: TRBJ2-5
v_call: TRBV10-3